The present TCR beta chain was sequenced within a study of blood T cell repertoires in COVID-19 (dated by TCRdb to about 2020). With regard to the full study: Samples covering the acute and convalescent phases of COVID-19 were provided by collaborators in the United States, Italy and Spain. The material from the prospective study consisted of cDNA or gDNA derived from T cells, B-cell-depleted T cells, or PBMCs. Subjects who had been exposed to COVID-19, were actively infected with it, or had recovered from it provided the deeply sampled blood TCRbeta repertoires that made up the dataset. The repertoires were released in a freely available public database meant as a resource for research on the immune response to SARS-CoV-2. Samples were obtained from the ongoing ImmuneRACE study (first 160 participants) and from roughly 1,300 subjects provided by 6 global collaborators. Nearly every sample came with metadata listing a de-identified subject ID, COVID-19 status, age in years and sex. Where available, HLA class I and class II types were obtained from metadata supplied by the sample provider rather than from assay-based typing.

As for this clone: Its antigen has not been determined. It has no much larger one-base neighbor in the sample; base qualities were not kept.

Participants in the prospective study were enrolled through a virtual design, were aged roughly 18 to 95 years, and lived in roughly 25 United States geographic areas. In the prospective study, participants were assigned to cohorts based on the clinical history participants reported in a screening survey and a study questionnaire. Recovered participants in ImmuneRACE Cohort 3 were defined as having two consecutive negative NP/OP PCR tests, clearance from a healthcare professional, or resolution of symptoms. Each participant in the prospective study had whole blood, serum and a nasopharyngeal or oropharyngeal swab collected by mobile phlebotomists. Participants in the prospective study had the option to provide additional blood draws and questionnaires over a roughly two-month period. Before DNA extraction, blood samples from the prospective study were shipped at room temperature or frozen. The immunoSEQ Assay, a bias-controlled multiplex PCR, was used to amplify TCRbeta CDR3 regions from genomic DNA. Per the authors' processing: The number of nucleated cells in each sample was estimated by amplification of reference gene primers within the assay. Sequence reads were collapsed and filtered to measure the absolute abundance of every unique TCRbeta CDR3 rearrangement. For each sample, productive Simpson clonality was calculated by taking the square root of Simpson's diversity index across productive rearrangements. The table comes from immuneACCESS by way of TCRdb, which keeps in-frame sequences with V and J called. Part of the clones is missing from these tables; in studies checked, under half for an unresolved V gene and the rest for unknown reasons. The V and J calls and clone size come from that table; D and trimming were worked out from the DNA. The sample table shows hundreds of thousands of clones, and 89% are seen once. Clones ranked in the top ten supply about 5% of the sample.

The CDR3 covers 12 residues, taking in both the cysteine and the phenylalanine. Solely the CDR3 DNA is kept, with 36 bases framed from the first base. Reading the germline V gene gives CDR1 MDHEN and CDR2 SYDVKM. Ends trimmed: V by 7 bases, J by 7 bases; bases unmatched to a gene: 4. Overall study outcomes, separate from this receptor: How much clinical and demographic metadata was included differed by source and by participant, and the metadata was provided uncurated.

This receptor chain uses TRBV28 and TRBJ2-1; a stretch of 7 junction bases matches TRBD2. Sequences were obtained from PBMCs or T cells enriched from blood (not recorded which). The receptor's source is a man between 60 and 75 years old who had recovered from COVID-19. CDR3 sequence: CASTTSFNEQFF. The DNA sequence reads TGTGCCAGCACGACTAGCTTTAATGAGCAGTTCTTC.